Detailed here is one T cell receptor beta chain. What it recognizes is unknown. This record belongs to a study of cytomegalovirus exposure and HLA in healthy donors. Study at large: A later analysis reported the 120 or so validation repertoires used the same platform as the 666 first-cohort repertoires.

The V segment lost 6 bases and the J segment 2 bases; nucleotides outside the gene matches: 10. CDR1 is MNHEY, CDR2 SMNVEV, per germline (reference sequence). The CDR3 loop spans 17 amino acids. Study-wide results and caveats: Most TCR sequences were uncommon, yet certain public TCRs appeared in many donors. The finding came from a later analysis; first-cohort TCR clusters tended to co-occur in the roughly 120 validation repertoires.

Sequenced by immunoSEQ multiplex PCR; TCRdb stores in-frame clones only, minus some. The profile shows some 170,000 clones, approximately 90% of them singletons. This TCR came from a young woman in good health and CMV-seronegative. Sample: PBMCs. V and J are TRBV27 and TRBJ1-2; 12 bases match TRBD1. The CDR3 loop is CASSLGTGGASNYGYTF. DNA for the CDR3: TGTGCCAGCAGCCTCGGGACAGGGGGCGCGTCGAACTATGGCTACACCTTC.